The entry below gives a single T cell receptor (beta chain) sequence along with its context. Its antigen is currently unknown. The data were taken from a study of PD-1 blockade in classical Hodgkin lymphoma. Every one of the patients relapsed after autologous stem cell transplantation (brentuximab vedotin exposure was variable). CD4+ T cells were purified from thawed PBMCs by magnetic negative selection. CDR1 and CDR2 (germline): SGHTA, FQGNSA. The ends were cut back, 5 bases at V and 0 bases at J, with 14 bases in the middle. This CDR3 has 16 amino acids. Measured with immunoSEQ multiplex PCR; TCRdb has only the in-frame clones, and not every one. The repertoire holds about 16,000 clones, with approximately 86% as singletons. The study's findings and limits: Repertoire differences lack defined causes, possibly disease activity or prior therapy. A significant rise in TCR diversity by C4D1 was seen for CD4+ but not CD8+ cells.

This clonotype was sampled from a human donor with classical Hodgkin lymphoma. The chain links TRBV7-2 to TRBJ2-1, with a tentative D call TRBD2 (5 bases). The source material was CD4+ T cells from blood, sampled at baseline. The CDR3 protein is CASSLDSASSYNEQFF. The CDR3 DNA is TGTGCCAGCAGCCTGGACTCTGCTAGCTCCTACAATGAGCAGTTCTTC.